The sequence of this TCR beta chain was determined in a study of blood T cell repertoires in COVID-19. Across the study: From the United States, Italy and Spain came samples of acute and convalescent COVID-19. PBMCs, B-cell-depleted T cells, or T cells were the source of the cDNA or gDNA that made up the material.

Per the authors' pipeline: Reference gene primers were amplified, and this amplification served to estimate nucleated cell counts. Generated by immunoSEQ multiplex PCR, the TCRdb table keeps only in-frame clones and is missing some. Clone size and the V and J calls come from that table; the DNA yielded D and trimming. Among 45,000 to 55,000 clones listed, around four fifths were seen once. The V gene's germline CDR1 is SEHNR and CDR2 FQNEAQ (reference sequence). The length of the CDR3 is 17 residues. V dropped 3 bases and J dropped 3; count of bases not matched to a gene: 10. The receptor comes from a human donor in a cohort sampled during active COVID-19. Sequencing was carried out using peripheral blood. The J gene is TRBJ2-5, the V gene TRBV7-9; 10 nucleotides line up with TRBD2. The CDR3 sequence is CASSLNLAGANKETQYF. The CDR3 DNA reads TGTGCCAGCAGCTTGAATCTAGCGGGGGCGAACAAAGAGACCCAGTACTTC.